One sample yielded the 24 T cell receptor beta chains listed below, sequenced in a study of T-cell memory formation after mild COVID-19 (dated by TCRdb to the early 2020s). The library was generated by 5' RACE. Instrument used: Illumina NovaSeq 6000. In TCRdb, the public reads were trimmed at Q25 with fastp and aligned with MiXCR, with productive beta chains retained. Rows merge per CDR3 protein into single entries with the most common DNA and genes. The sample contains 500,000 to 600,000 distinct CDR3 sequences, over 15% of them found a single time. The ten largest account for about 11% of the sample. Specimen: PBMCs or a T cell subset sorted from them (not recorded which). All receptors come from an adult woman who had mild COVID-19 (a few samples of this study predate the infection). The sample titles of this study are shuffled in the database, so cell type and time point are left out; the donor was told from shared clones.

V usage is TRBV19 and J usage is TRBJ1-4; possible D gene TRBD1, 5 bases. V dropped 8 bases and J dropped 6 bases, with 16 bases sitting between them. CDR1 is LNHDA, CDR2 SQIVND, per germline (reference sequence). The CDR3 is made up of 14 amino acids. The CDR3 DNA follows: TGTGCCAGTTCCTCGACACCCAGGGATGAAAAACTGTTTTTT. This sequence encodes CASSSTPRDEKLFF. The variable domain in full, completed from reference TRBV19 and TRBJ1-4, reads DGGITQSPKYLFRKEGQNVTLSCEQNLNHDAMYWYRQDPGQGLRLIYYSQIVNDFQKGDIAEGYSVSREKKESFPLTVTSAQKNPTAFYLCASSSTPRDEKLFFGSGTQLSVL.

This clonotype was recorded a few times. This chain uses TRBV9 with TRBJ1-6; unclear D gene. The CDR3 has 14 residues. Germline V gives CDR1 SGDLS, CDR2 YYNGEE. With 3 bases removed from V and 7 bases from J, the gap between germline ends came to 11 bases. The CDR3 loop reads CASSGPRGNSPLHF. CDR3 nucleotides: TGTGCCAGCAGCGGACCCCGAGGAAATTCACCCCTCCACTTT.

This clonotype is a singleton in its sample. One end of the junction fails to match germline, which may point to a read error. The rearrangement joins TRBV18 to TRBJ2-5; perhaps D is TRBD1 or TRBD2 (5 bases each). The CDR3 extends over 15 amino acids. The V gene's germline CDR1 is KGHSH and CDR2 LQKENI. The CDR3 spells CASTPLRDRQETQYF. The CDR3 region has the DNA TGTGCCAGCACACCGCTACGGGACCGTCAAGAGACCCAGTACTTC.

In this sample, this clonotype turned up a few times. The chain joins TRBV9 to TRBJ2-2; D unclear. The CDR3 runs to 15 residues. The germline gives CDR1 SGDLS, CDR2 YYNGEE. V was shortened by 3 bases and J by 1 base, with 10 bases between the two germline ends. DNA for the CDR3: TGTGCCAGCAGCGCCCACCTGGTGAACACCGGGGAGCTGTTTTTT. This sequence encodes CASSAHLVNTGELFF.

The rearrangement uses TRBV6-1 and TRBJ1-1, with unresolved D. Trimming stripped 2 bases from V and 5 bases from J, with 9 bases between. Germline lookup yields CDR1 MNHNS and CDR2 SASEGT. The CDR3 covers 13 residues. The CDR3 spells CASSEWGRTEAFF. The CDR3 DNA is TGTGCCAGCAGTGAATGGGGTAGGACTGAAGCTTTCTTT.

The chain couples TRBV19 to TRBJ2-3; D may be TRBD2 (5 bases). Looked up from germline, CDR1 is LNHDA and CDR2 is SQIVND (reference sequence). The CDR3 is 13 amino acids. V was cut by 7 bases and J by 3 bases, with 11 bases left in between. CDR3 region: CASKAWETDTQYF. CDR3 bases: TGTGCCAGTAAAGCCTGGGAGACAGATACGCAGTATTTT.

There are a few counts of this clonotype. V and J are TRBV7-2 and TRBJ2-1; no clear D. V lost 5 bases and J 4 bases, leaving 18 bases between the germline ends. CDR1 SGHTA and CDR2 FQGNSA come from the germline V gene. The CDR3 spans 16 residues. The CDR3 DNA reads as TGTGCCAGCAGCCCGCCGGGCCCTACTACGTACAATGAGCAGTTCTTC. This translates into CASSPPGPTTYNEQFF.

The chain combines TRBV7-9 with TRBJ2-6, with D possibly TRBD2 on 6 matching bases. The V and J ends lost 5 bases and 4 bases respectively, with 18 bases between them. The CDR3 spans 17 residues. Germline V gene lookup returns CDR1 SEHNR and CDR2 FQNEAQ (reference sequence). The CDR3 region is CASSPRTGDPGANVLTF. In DNA, the CDR3 is TGTGCCAGCAGCCCCCGGACGGGGGACCCCGGGGCCAACGTCCTGACTTTC.

A few counts support this clonotype. This chain uses TRBV24-1 with TRBJ2-1, with D hard to call. V lost 5 bases to trimming and J lost 0 bases, with 10 bases between them. CDR3 length: 15 amino acids. Germline CDR1 reads KGHDR; CDR2 reads SFDVKD. This CDR3 is CATSALQSSYNEQFF. CDR3 sequence (DNA): TGTGCCACCAGTGCGTTACAGTCCTCCTACAATGAGCAGTTCTTC.

This clonotype has just a few counts. This sequence joins TRBV6-2 or TRBV6-3 and TRBJ2-1, with D possibly TRBD2 on 6 matching bases. V lost 2 bases and J 4 bases, leaving 15 bases between the germline ends. The length of the CDR3 is 16 residues. CDR1 MNHEY and CDR2 SVGEGT come from the germline V gene. DNA for the CDR3: TGTGCCAGCAGTTACCACCGGGACTGGACGTACAATGAGCAGTTCTTC. Its translation is CASSYHRDWTYNEQFF.

V and J are TRBV12-3 or TRBV12-4 and TRBJ1-1; D is possibly TRBD1 (5 bases). CDR3 size: 10 residues. V was clipped by 10 bases and J by 7 bases, with 10 bases between them. This CDR3 reads CAIGGVEAFF. The CDR3 DNA is TGTGCCATCGGGGGGGTTGAAGCTTTCTTT.

The rearrangement links TRBV29-1 to TRBJ2-1; 7 positions agree with TRBD2. Unmatched junction bases numbered 7, after V lost 5 bases and J lost 3 bases. There are 14 residues in the CDR3. Germline V CDR1 and CDR2: SQVTM, ANQGSEA. The DNA of the CDR3 is TGCAGCGTTTCGGGAGGCAGGTACTACAATGAGCAGTTCTTC. It is translated as CSVSGGRYYNEQFF.

The chain is built from TRBV5-6 and TRBJ2-7; D not certain. Germline V gene sequence: CDR1 SGHDT, CDR2 YYEEEE. The CDR3 length is 13 residues. V was trimmed by 0 bases and J by 2 bases, leaving 6 bases between them. Written as DNA, the CDR3 is TGTGCCAGCAGCTTGGACGTAACCTACGAGCAGTACTTC. Its protein product is CASSLDVTYEQYF.

The chain couples TRBV24-1 to TRBJ2-3; weak D call: TRBD2 (6 bases). Germline V gene sequence: CDR1 KGHDR, CDR2 SFDVKD. The CDR3 contains 15 residues. V lost 1 base to trimming and J lost 5 bases, with 12 bases between them. CDR3 bases: TGTGCCACCAGTGATTTCGGGCAGGGAGGAGATACGCAGTATTTT. It is translated as CATSDFGQGGDTQYF.

This chain connects TRBV7-8 to TRBJ2-2; D is possibly TRBD1 (5 bases). The germline V and J ends were trimmed by 3 bases and 0 bases, with 11 bases remaining between them. Germline lookup yields CDR1 SGHVS and CDR2 FQNEAQ. The CDR3 is 16 amino acids. CDR3 sequence: CASSFQGGANTGELFF. Here the CDR3 DNA reads TGTGCCAGCAGCTTTCAGGGCGGAGCGAACACCGGGGAGCTGTTTTTT.

This chain uses TRBV7-2 with TRBJ1-6; D is unclear. Germline-derived CDR1 and CDR2 are SGHTA and FQGNSA. V lost 4 bases, J lost 1 base, and 14 bases lay in between. This CDR3 spans 17 amino acids. CDR3 sequence: CASSSRTPRSYNSPLHF. The DNA of the CDR3 is TGTGCCAGCAGCTCCCGGACGCCCCGGTCCTATAATTCACCCCTCCACTTT.

This clonotype was seen only a few times. This chain joins TRBV5-1 and TRBJ2-5, with TRBD2 identical over 14 bases. CDR1 is SGHRS and CDR2 is YFSETQ in the germline V gene. With V trimmed by 5 bases and J by 4 bases, 7 bases remained unmatched. The CDR3 covers 16 residues. CDR3 in DNA: TGCGCCAGCAGTTTGACTAGCGGGAGGGCTGGAGAGACCCAGTACTTC. This encodes CASSLTSGRAGETQYF.

This clonotype was observed a few times. This rearrangement joins TRBV12-3 or TRBV12-4 to TRBJ1-1; possibly TRBD1 for D (5 bases). The CDR3 spans 12 residues. The CDR3 DNA reads TGTGCTACCGAGGGGCGGAACACTGAAGCTTTCTTT. It translates to CATEGRNTEAFF.

This clonotype was seen a few times. CDR3 nucleotide sequence: TGTGCCAGCAGCTTAAGCTTAGGCGAAGGGGGCGTCTACTCCTATAATTCACCCCTCCACTTT. Its translation is CASSLSLGEGGVYSYNSPLHF. The chain is built from TRBV11-2 and TRBJ1-6, with 7 bases matching TRBD1. The germline V gene has CDR1 SGHAT and CDR2 FQNNGV. The CDR3 spans 21 residues. The J segment lost 0 bases and the V segment lost 2 bases, leaving 16 bases of the junction unmatched.

This clonotype came up a few times. The chain combines TRBV3-1 with TRBJ2-7, with unresolved D. The length of the CDR3 is 16 residues. Germline V lookup: CDR1 LGHDT, CDR2 YNNKEL (reference sequence). The V and J ends lost 0 bases and 6 bases respectively, with 18 bases between them. The CDR3 nucleotides read TGTGCCAGCAGCCAAGATATAAGCGTACATCCTACCGAGCAGTACTTC. Translated, it gives CASSQDISVHPTEQYF.

Comment on this clonotype: One end of the junction varies from germline; a read error may be responsible. J is TRBJ2-7 and V is TRBV4-3; D call uncertain. CDR1 and CDR2 from the germline V gene are LGHNA and YSLEER. The CDR3 extends over 15 amino acids. In DNA form, the CDR3 reads TGCGACAGCAGCCAAGAAGGGATACGACGGGACGAGCAGTACTTC. The encoded protein is CDSSQEGIRRDEQYF.

V and J are TRBV12-3 or TRBV12-4 and TRBJ1-3; D perhaps matches TRBD1 (6 bases). V lost 4 bases, J lost 2 bases, and 12 bases lay in between. The CDR3 spans 15 residues. The chain's CDR3 is CASSSDRDTGNTIYF. The DNA of the CDR3 is TGTGCCAGCAGTTCGGACAGAGACACTGGAAACACCATATATTTT.

In DNA, the CDR3 is TGCAGCGTTGCGGTACGGATCACTAGCGGGAGTTCGGGGGGCTCCTACAATGAGCAGTTCTTC. Translated, it gives CSVAVRITSGSSGGSYNEQFF. The chain employs TRBV29-1 and TRBJ2-1, with 11 bases fitting TRBD2. The V gene's germline CDR1 is SQVTM and CDR2 ANQGSEA. V was pared by 4 bases and J by 0 bases, with 20 bases of the junction left unmatched. The CDR3 totals 21 residues.

This clonotype came up a few times. The V and J genes are TRBV5-6 and TRBJ1-5, with a weak D call TRBD1 (6 bases). The CDR3 totals 17 residues. Trimming took 0 bases from V and 0 from J, leaving 13 bases between them. Germline V gives CDR1 SGHDT, CDR2 YYEEEE. The CDR3 nucleotides read TGTGCCAGCAGCTTGGCCCAGACAGGAGATAGCAATCAGCCCCAGCATTTT. Its protein product is CASSLAQTGDSNQPQHF.